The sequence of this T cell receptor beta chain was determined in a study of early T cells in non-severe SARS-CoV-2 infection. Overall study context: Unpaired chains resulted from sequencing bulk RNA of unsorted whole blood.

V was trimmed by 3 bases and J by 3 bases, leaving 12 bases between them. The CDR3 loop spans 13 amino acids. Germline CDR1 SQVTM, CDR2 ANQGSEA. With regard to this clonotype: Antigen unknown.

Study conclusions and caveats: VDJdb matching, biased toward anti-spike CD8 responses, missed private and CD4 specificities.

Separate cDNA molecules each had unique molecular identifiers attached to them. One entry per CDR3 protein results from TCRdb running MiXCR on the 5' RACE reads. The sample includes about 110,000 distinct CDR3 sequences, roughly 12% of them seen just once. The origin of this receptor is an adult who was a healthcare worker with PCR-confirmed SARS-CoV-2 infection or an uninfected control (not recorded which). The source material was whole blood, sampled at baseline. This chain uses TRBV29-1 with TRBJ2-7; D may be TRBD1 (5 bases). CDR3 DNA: TGCAGCGTTGAGGGAATCAGGGACTACGAGCAGTACTTC. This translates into CSVEGIRDYEQYF.